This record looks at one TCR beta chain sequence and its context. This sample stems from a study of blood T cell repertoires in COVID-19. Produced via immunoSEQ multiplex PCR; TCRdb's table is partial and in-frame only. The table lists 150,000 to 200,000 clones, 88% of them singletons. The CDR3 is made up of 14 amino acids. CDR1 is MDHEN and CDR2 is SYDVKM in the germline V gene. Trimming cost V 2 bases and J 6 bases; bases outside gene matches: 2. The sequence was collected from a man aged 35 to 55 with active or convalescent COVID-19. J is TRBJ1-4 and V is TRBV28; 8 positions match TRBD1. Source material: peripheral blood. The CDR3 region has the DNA TGTGCCAGCAGTTTAGGGGGACAGGATGAAAAACTGTTTTTT. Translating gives CASSLGGQDEKLFF.